This T cell receptor (beta chain) originates from a study of CD8+ T cells in alopecia areata (dated by TCRdb to the late 2010s). About the full investigation: The treated patients took part in an open-label pilot trial in which moderate-to-severe alopecia areata was treated with oral tofacitinib at 5 to 10 mg twice daily. Amplification of TCRbeta CDR3 regions was done by immunoSEQ multiplex PCR using 35 Vbeta forward primers and 13 Jbeta reverse primers. The study used high-throughput TCRbeta sequencing to examine T cell clonal expansion in alopecia areata, in both the C3H/HeJ mouse model and human patients. Human TCRbeta sequencing covered scalp tissue and sorted CD4+ and CD8+ peripheral blood T cells from patchy and totalis/universalis alopecia areata patients and healthy controls. RNA came from the PAXgene miRNA kit for fixed scalp, the miRNeasy kit for PBMCs, and the RNeasy kit for mouse skin. Tofacitinib was administered for 6 to 18 months, and 6 months of follow-up off drug were then conducted to assess delayed response and recurrence. Biopsies were taken from tofacitinib-treated patients at baseline and again at 4 and 24 weeks into treatment, and several of those patients also had a later scalp biopsy. Scalp clonality was compared among normal scalp (n=4), patchy alopecia areata scalp (n=8), and alopecia totalis/universalis scalp (n=8). What the research found in general, with its limitations: Lesional scalp, especially in alopecia totalis/universalis, showed higher clonality and more expanded CD8+ clones than normal scalp, suggesting antigenic drive. Resident alphabeta T cells in normal human skin are also sequenced, complicating scalp TCR repertoire analysis, unlike mouse skin dominated by gammadelta T cells. Shared TCR sequences between patients were less evident than in mice, which may be partly attributable to HLA diversity in the patient population.

This clone appeared a few times. Its target antigen remains unknown. No qualities accompany the bases; no much larger clone lies one base away. The CDR3 covers 15 residues, taking in both the cysteine and the phenylalanine. The DNA shown is the 45-base CDR3, in frame from base 1. The germline ends are 13 bases apart after V is trimmed by 3 bases and J by 3 bases. In the germline V gene, CDR1 corresponds to MNHNS and CDR2 to SASEGT. Libraries were built with the immunoSEQ multiplex PCR assay. RNA was extracted from all samples and reverse transcribed into cDNA, which served as template for TCR sequencing. First-strand cDNA was synthesized using SuperScript III with a 2:1 mix of oligo-dT and random hexamers. A synthetic immune receptor repertoire was used to measure amplification bias, and any remaining bias was corrected computationally. The study's processing was this. Raw reads were preprocessed to remove errors, and CDR3 was defined by IMGT conventions from the conserved cysteine to phenylalanine. Clonality was calculated as 1 minus Shannon entropy normalized by log2 of the number of productive unique TCRs. Whether scalp clones were CD4 or CD8 was inferred by matching scalp TCRbeta sequences against CD4 and CD8 repertoires sorted from blood. Imported from immuneACCESS, the table was reduced by TCRdb to in-frame sequences with V and J called. These copies leave out some clones; in studies compared against another copy, an unresolved V gene accounts for under half, and the cause of the remainder is not known. V, J and clone size reflect that table, while D and trimming were determined from the DNA. The sample table holds about 150,000 clones, of which about 51% were seen once. The biggest ten clones account for 15% to 20% of the sample.

Reading the label with the study, this specimen's time point is: baseline before oral tofacitinib. Lesional scalp punch biopsies and peripheral blood were collected from alopecia areata patients. PBMCs were isolated by density centrifugation and stained for CD3, CD4 and CD8, after which CD4+ and CD8+ T cells were sorted on a FACSAria. Recombination connected TRBV6-1 to TRBJ2-3, with no reliable assignment of the D segment. This sequence originates from a human donor with alopecia areata. This specimen was CD8+ T cells sorted from blood, taken at week 0. The CDR3 sequence is CASSDRSVVTDTQYF. In nucleotides, the sequence is TGTGCCAGCAGTGACAGGAGTGTCGTTACAGATACGCAGTATTTT.